This TCR beta chain is from a study of blood T cell repertoires in COVID-19. For the study at large: There were acute and convalescent COVID-19 samples, and they came from the United States, Italy and Spain.

From germline, CDR1 is GTSNPN and CDR2 SVGIG (reference sequence). V lost 4 bases and J lost 8; bases outside the gene matches: 8. The CDR3 spans 13 residues. Only a few counts were recorded for this clone. As originally analysed: Amplification with reference gene primers provided the estimates of nucleated cell counts. Sequencing used immunoSEQ multiplex PCR; TCRdb keeps in-frame clones, though not all of them. The D gene and trimming were derived from the DNA, and the V and J assignments and clone size from that table. This repertoire shows around 180,000 clones, about 82% found once; its top ten account for about 5%.

This chain uses TRBV30 with TRBJ1-2, with 9 bases fitting TRBD1. Sequenced input: peripheral blood. The receptor was isolated from a woman aged 25 to 45 with acute or convalescent COVID-19. CDR3 bases: TGTGCCTGGAATCTGGGGACAGGGAGGGGCTACACCTTC. Translation gives CAWNLGTGRGYTF.